This TCR beta chain was recorded in a study of T cells after posttransplantation cyclophosphamide. Method: immunoSEQ multiplex PCR; TCRdb's copy keeps in-frame clones and lacks some. Observed are 20,000 to 25,000 clones, no singletons, with the top ten taking about 1.8%. This CDR3 region has 15 residues. Trimming pared 3 bases from V and 5 bases from J, leaving 17 bases between. Per the germline V gene, CDR1 is SGDLS and CDR2 is YYNGEE. This clone was counted many times. Its target is not known. General study findings and limits: After PTCy, TRB diversity resembled that of CNI/methotrexate controls.

Busulfan-fludarabine conditioning, marrow transplant, and cyclophosphamide on days +3 and +4 were administered. Here the sequenced sample was PBMCs, taken after allogeneic stem cell transplant with posttransplant cyclophosphamide. This sequence originates from a male patient in his late teens or twenties who received an allogeneic stem cell transplant from a related donor, was CMV-positive, and had no GVHD. The T cells may come from the graft donor. The chain links TRBV9 to TRBJ1-2, with D possibly matching TRBD1 (6 bases). The DNA for the CDR3 is TGTGCCAGCAGCGAGGGGGGGACAAAGGTTTATGGCTACACCTTC. As protein: CASSEGGTKVYGYTF. Variable domain in full (rest from reference TRBV9 and TRBJ1-2): DSGVTQTPKHLITATGQRVTLRCSPRSGDLSVYWYQQSLDQGLQFLIQYYNGEERAKGNILERFSAQQFPDLHSELNLSSLELGDSALYFCASSEGGTKVYGYTFGSGTRLTVV.